The 2 T cell receptor beta chains reported below all come from one sample, sequenced in a study of cytomegalovirus exposure and HLA in healthy donors. Amplification used 60 Vbeta primers and 13 Jbeta primers. Clones were read by immunoSEQ multiplex PCR, and TCRdb kept only the in-frame ones, dropping some. Here the sample spans 150,000 to 200,000 clones, around 80% being singletons. The sequenced sample was PBMCs. These receptors came from a human donor in good health.

The chain is built from TRBV7-3 and TRBJ1-1; D unresolved. The ends were cut back, 5 bases at V and 7 bases at J, with 14 bases in the middle. The length of the CDR3 is 13 residues. Germline V gene lookup returns CDR1 SGHTA and CDR2 FQGTGA. The CDR3 sequence: CASSAGRSNEAFF. In nucleotides, the CDR3 is TGTGCCAGCAGCGCGGGTCGGTCAAATGAAGCTTTCTTT.

J is TRBJ2-7 and V is TRBV4-2; 9 nucleotides line up with TRBD2. The CDR3 runs to 17 residues. Per germline, CDR1 LGHNA and CDR2 YNFKEQ. The trim removed 1 base at V and 0 bases at J, leaving 7 bases unmatched. For the CDR3, the DNA is TGTGCCAGCAGCCAAGGAAGCGGGGGGCTGAACTCCTACGAGCAGTACTTC. Translated, it gives CASSQGSGGLNSYEQYF.